Listed here are 21 T cell receptor beta chains from one sample, sequenced in a study of radiation and T cells in renal cell carcinoma. Time point reported: baseline pretreatment blood. As for treatment: 15 Gy SBRT to primary tumor, nephrectomy 4 weeks later. Repertoires were generated with immunoSEQ multiplex PCR, while TCRdb's copy carries only in-frame clones and drops some. The sample includes about 130,000 clones, roughly four fifths of them seen just once. The sequencing used blood, collected from a patient whose treatment included radiotherapy and nephrectomy. The receptors here all came from a woman aged 60 to 75 with renal cell carcinoma.

This rearrangement joins TRBV7-3 to TRBJ2-5, with D unclear. Trimming took 1 base from V and 5 from J, leaving 8 bases between them. The CDR3 spans 13 residues. Looked up from germline, CDR1 is SGHTA and CDR2 is FQGTGA. Written as DNA, the CDR3 is TGTGCCAGCAGCTTAAGGCATGCCGAGACCCAGTACTTC. Translated, it gives CASSLRHAETQYF.

The chain uses TRBV29-1 and TRBJ2-5; possibly TRBD2 for D (7 bases). CDR1 is SQVTM, CDR2 ANQGSEA, per germline. This CDR3 spans 12 amino acids. V was pared by 5 bases and J by 4 bases, with 11 bases between. The CDR3 DNA sequence: TGCAGCGTTCTCGGGGGGCCAGAGACCCAGTACTTC. Its translation is CSVLGGPETQYF.

The chain recombines TRBV13 with TRBJ2-7, with D possibly being TRBD1 (6 bases). This CDR3 contains 14 residues. Trimming stripped 5 bases from V and 1 base from J, with 12 bases between. The germline V gene has CDR1 PRHDT and CDR2 FYEKMQ (reference sequence). In nucleotides, the CDR3 is TGTGCCAGCAGCACAGGGCCGGGGTCCTACGAGCAGTACTTC. Protein sequence: CASSTGPGSYEQYF.

This clone has only one observation. J is TRBJ1-1 and V is TRBV7-2, with TRBD1 matching 9 bases. From germline, CDR1 is SGHTA and CDR2 FQGNSA. This CDR3 is 16 amino acids long. The V gene end was trimmed by 4 bases and the J gene end by 4 bases; junction bases not matched to a gene: 10. CDR3 DNA sequence: TGTGCCAGCAGCTCACGGACAGGGGAGGTGGGCACTGAAGCTTTCTTT. It codes for CASSSRTGEVGTEAFF. Supplemented by reference TRBV7-2 and TRBJ1-1, the full variable domain reads GAGVSQSPSNKVTEKGKDVELRCDPISGHTALYWYRQSLGQGLEFLIYFQGNSAPDKSGLPSDRFSAERTGGSVSTLTIQRTQQEDSAVYLCASSSRTGEVGTEAFFGQGTRLTVV.

The V and J genes are TRBV28 and TRBJ1-2; D is unresolved. Deletions cut 4 bases from V and 1 base from J, with 13 bases between. This CDR3 is 15 amino acids long. Germline values: CDR1 MDHEN, CDR2 SYDVKM. The CDR3, as DNA: TGTGCCAGCAGTTCCCCGGTGGGCAGTAACTATGGCTACACCTTC. This gives the protein CASSSPVGSNYGYTF.

This sequence joins TRBV4-1 and TRBJ1-3; 8 bases fit TRBD1. The ends lost 3 bases at V and 1 base at J; junction bases unmatched: 11. The CDR3 contains 18 residues. Germline CDR1 and CDR2: MGHRA and YSYEKL. CDR3 in DNA: TGCGCCAGCAGCCACCCCTCGGGCCAGGGGGCATCTGGAAACACCATATATTTT. Amino acids: CASSHPSGQGASGNTIYF.

This clone was seen a handful of times. The V and J genes are TRBV2 and TRBJ1-1, with a weak D call TRBD1 (5 bases). CDR3 length: 15 residues. Trimming stripped 2 bases from V and 4 bases from J, with 14 bases between. Germline loops: CDR1 SNHLY, CDR2 FYNNEI. Here the CDR3 DNA reads TGTGCCAGCAGTGAACCCCAGGGAACGGGCACTGAAGCTTTCTTT. Residues: CASSEPQGTGTEAFF.

The V call is TRBV2, the J call TRBJ2-5; 8 bases align to TRBD2. Germline CDR1 and CDR2: SNHLY and FYNNEI. This CDR3 has 14 residues. Trimming took 6 bases from V and 7 from J; bases not matched to a gene: 10. The CDR3 reads CASRDRGGPGTQYF. The CDR3 nucleotides read TGTGCCAGCAGGGATCGGGGGGGTCCAGGGACCCAGTACTTC.

To note about this clone: At the DNA level, this CDR3 is encoded by other sequences in the same sample as well. The chain combines TRBV27 with TRBJ1-1, with D maybe TRBD1 (6 bases). Germline-derived CDR1 and CDR2 are MNHEY and SMNVEV (reference sequence). The CDR3 spans 14 residues. Trimming took off 0 bases at V and 1 base at J, with 6 bases between the two ends. CDR3 DNA: TGTGCCAGCAGTTTATCAGGGGGGAACACTGAAGCTTTCTTT. It is translated as CASSLSGGNTEAFF.

This chain uses TRBV19 with TRBJ1-1, with D perhaps matching TRBD1 (6 bases). Germline CDR1 LNHDA, CDR2 SQIVND (reference sequence). CDR3 length: 14 residues. Trimming cost V 1 base and J 8 bases, with 14 bases left between them. In DNA form, the CDR3 reads TGTGCCAGTAGTATAGTTTTGGCGCAGGGGGAAGCTTTCTTT. This gives the protein CASSIVLAQGEAFF.

The chain links TRBV4-2 to TRBJ1-2, with D hard to call. V lost 3 bases and J lost 8, with 19 bases in between. The CDR3 has 15 residues. Germline V gene data show CDR1 as LGHNA and CDR2 as YNFKEQ. The CDR3 nucleotides read TGTGCCAGCAGCCAGGATAACCAATTAAGAGTAGGCTACACCTTC. It codes for CASSQDNQLRVGYTF.

The V gene is TRBV28, the J gene TRBJ1-4, with D tentatively TRBD1 (5 bases). This CDR3 has 15 amino acids. Between the trimmed V and J ends, which lost 5 bases and 4 bases, there was a span of 14 bases. CDR1 and CDR2 from the germline V gene are MDHEN and SYDVKM. CDR3: CASSPLRGGNEKLFF. The CDR3, as DNA: TGTGCCAGCAGTCCCCTCCGCGGGGGTAATGAAAAACTGTTTTTT.

The V gene is TRBV28, the J gene TRBJ1-6, with D unclear. Germline V gene data show CDR1 as MDHEN and CDR2 as SYDVKM. CDR3 length: 21 amino acids. Trimming took off 4 bases at V and 3 bases at J, with 28 bases between the two ends. CDR3 bases: TGTGCCAGCAGTTCAGGCGTCGGAGAACGCTATCCCGGAGGCTATAATTCACCCCTCCACTTT. This translates into CASSSGVGERYPGGYNSPLHF.

The rearrangement links TRBV19 to TRBJ1-2, with TRBD1 matching over 8 bases. This CDR3 is 15 amino acids long. Unmatched junction bases numbered 6, after V lost 3 bases and J lost 3 bases. Germline CDR1 reads LNHDA; CDR2 reads SQIVND (reference sequence). The DNA for the CDR3 is TGTGCCAGTAGTATCGATTGGACAGGGCACTATGGCTACACCTTC. This translates into CASSIDWTGHYGYTF. Supplemented by reference TRBV19 and TRBJ1-2, the full variable domain reads DGGITQSPKYLFRKEGQNVTLSCEQNLNHDAMYWYRQDPGQGLRLIYYSQIVNDFQKGDIAEGYSVSREKKESFPLTVTSAQKNPTAFYLCASSIDWTGHYGYTFGSGTRLTVV.

V is TRBV5-1 and J is TRBJ2-7; tentatively, D is TRBD2 (5 bases). V lost 0 bases and J 0 bases, leaving 10 bases between the germline ends. CDR3 length equals 15 residues. Germline values: CDR1 SGHRS, CDR2 YFSETQ. The CDR3 spells CASSLVGSNSYEQYF. CDR3 coding DNA: TGCGCCAGCAGCTTGGTTGGGAGCAACTCCTACGAGCAGTACTTC.

J is TRBJ2-7 and V is TRBV18; 9 bases align to TRBD1. Germline V gives CDR1 KGHSH, CDR2 LQKENI. The ends lost 3 bases at V and 3 bases at J; junction bases unmatched: 3. The length of the CDR3 is 14 residues. Here the CDR3 DNA reads TGTGCCAGCTCACCCGGGGACAGGGACTACGAGCAGTACTTC. It is translated as CASSPGDRDYEQYF.

The chain carries TRBV4-2 and TRBJ1-3, with D possibly matching TRBD1 (6 bases). Trimming took off 0 bases at V and 4 bases at J, with 13 bases between the two ends. The CDR3 loop spans 16 amino acids. The V gene's germline CDR1 is LGHNA and CDR2 YNFKEQ. The CDR3: CASSQDSGAGGNTIYF. CDR3 sequence (DNA): TGTGCCAGCAGCCAAGATTCGGGGGCCGGAGGAAACACCATATATTTT.

V usage is TRBV19 and J usage is TRBJ2-1, with 7 bases that match TRBD2. The germline CDR1 and CDR2 sequences are LNHDA and SQIVND (reference sequence). V gave up 6 bases and J gave up 8 bases; unmatched junction bases: 13. The CDR3 length is 15 residues. CDR3 bases: TGTGCCAGTAGCCCCGCCGGCGGGAGTAGGGATGAGCAGTTCTTC. Translation: CASSPAGGSRDEQFF.

The chain employs TRBV9 and TRBJ1-3; the D gene is possibly TRBD1 (5 bases). The germline V gene has CDR1 SGDLS and CDR2 YYNGEE. V lost 0 bases to trimming and J lost 0 bases, with 16 bases between them. The CDR3 is made up of 18 amino acids. CDR3 loop: CASSVATGQSRSGNTIYF. The CDR3 coding sequence is TGTGCCAGCAGCGTAGCAACAGGCCAGAGCCGCTCTGGAAACACCATATATTTT.

V usage is TRBV7-2 and J usage is TRBJ2-7; TRBD2 matches at 7 bases. The CDR3 length is 15 residues. V shed 4 bases, J shed 3 bases, and the junction held 9 bases outside the gene matches. CDR1 and CDR2 from the germline V gene are SGHTA and FQGNSA. The CDR3 loop is CASSSQSGGFYEQYF. For the CDR3, the DNA is TGTGCCAGCAGCTCACAATCGGGAGGTTTCTACGAGCAGTACTTC. Together with reference TRBV7-2 and TRBJ2-7, the CDR3 gives the full variable domain: GAGVSQSPSNKVTEKGKDVELRCDPISGHTALYWYRQSLGQGLEFLIYFQGNSAPDKSGLPSDRFSAERTGGSVSTLTIQRTQQEDSAVYLCASSSQSGGFYEQYFGPGTRLTVT.

J is TRBJ2-7 and V is TRBV19; TRBD2 matches at 8 bases. The CDR3 contains 14 residues. The V gene's germline CDR1 is LNHDA and CDR2 SQIVND (reference sequence). J gave up 5 bases and V 5 bases, and 8 bases lay outside the gene matches. The CDR3 region has the DNA TGTGCCAGTAGTCCACTAGCGGAAGGGAACGAGCAGTACTTC. This gives the protein CASSPLAEGNEQYF. The whole variable domain, filled in from reference TRBV19 and TRBJ2-7, reads DGGITQSPKYLFRKEGQNVTLSCEQNLNHDAMYWYRQDPGQGLRLIYYSQIVNDFQKGDIAEGYSVSREKKESFPLTVTSAQKNPTAFYLCASSPLAEGNEQYFGPGTRLTVT.